This T cell receptor beta chain was profiled in a study of a mutant IDH1 vaccine in newly diagnosed glioma. On the study more broadly: Vaccines were first given 4-6 weeks after radiotherapy alone, or with temozolomide cycles. Study-wide results and caveats: Most patients, around 93%, showed vaccine-induced immune responses.

Stated time point: week 47, end of study. A single vaccine dose contained 300 ug of mutant IDH1 20-mer peptide, and topical imiquimod was used with it. Patients, over weeks 1, 3, 5, 7, 11, 15, 19 and 23, received a total of eight vaccinations. Some clones are missing from TCRdb's copy, which holds only in-frame ones; the method was immunoSEQ multiplex PCR. The sample consists of 58,000 or so clones, roughly four fifths of them appearing once. About this clone itself: Its antigen is not known.

The CDR3 runs 17 residues. Losses at the gene ends were 5 bases for V and 1 base for J; bases not matched to a gene: 12. Germline assignment: CDR1 SGHDT and CDR2 YYEEEE. The chain is built from TRBV5-6 and TRBJ1-1, with TRBD1 matching over 9 bases. This TCR came from a woman aged 45-60 years with glioma. The sequences come from PBMCs, collected from a glioma patient whose treatment included an IDH1 peptide vaccine. The CDR3 DNA is TGTGCCAGCAGTCTTTCACGGGACAGGGCTACGAACACTGAAGCTTTCTTT. It specifies CASSLSRDRATNTEAFF.